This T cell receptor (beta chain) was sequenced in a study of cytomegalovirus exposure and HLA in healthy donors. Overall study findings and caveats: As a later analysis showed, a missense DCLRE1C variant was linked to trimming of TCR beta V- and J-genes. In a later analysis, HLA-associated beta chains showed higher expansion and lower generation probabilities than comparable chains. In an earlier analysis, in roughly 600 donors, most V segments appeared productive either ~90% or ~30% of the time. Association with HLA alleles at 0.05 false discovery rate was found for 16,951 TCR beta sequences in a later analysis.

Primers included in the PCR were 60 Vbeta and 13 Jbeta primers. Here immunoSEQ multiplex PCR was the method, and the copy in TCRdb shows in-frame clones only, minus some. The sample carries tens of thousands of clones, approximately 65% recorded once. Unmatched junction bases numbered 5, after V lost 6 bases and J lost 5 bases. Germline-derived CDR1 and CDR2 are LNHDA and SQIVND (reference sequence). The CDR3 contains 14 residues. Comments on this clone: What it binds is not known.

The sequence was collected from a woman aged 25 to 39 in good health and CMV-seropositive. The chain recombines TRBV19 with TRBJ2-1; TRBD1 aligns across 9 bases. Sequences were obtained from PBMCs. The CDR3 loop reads CASSLGQGNNEQFF. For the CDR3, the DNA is TGTGCCAGTAGCCTAGGACAGGGGAACAATGAGCAGTTCTTC.